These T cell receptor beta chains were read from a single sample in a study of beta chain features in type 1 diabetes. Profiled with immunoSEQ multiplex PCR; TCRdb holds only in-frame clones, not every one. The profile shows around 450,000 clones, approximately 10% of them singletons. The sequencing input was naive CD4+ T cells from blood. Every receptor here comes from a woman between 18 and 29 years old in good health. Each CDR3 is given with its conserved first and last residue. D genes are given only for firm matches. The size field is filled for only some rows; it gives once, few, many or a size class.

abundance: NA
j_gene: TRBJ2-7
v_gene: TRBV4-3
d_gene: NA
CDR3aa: CASSQEIVSYEQYF
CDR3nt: TGCGCCAGCAGCCAGGAGATTGTTTCCTACGAGCAGTACTTC

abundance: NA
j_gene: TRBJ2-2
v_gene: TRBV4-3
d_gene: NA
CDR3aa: CASSQEDAPWPRSPGELFF
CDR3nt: TGCGCCAGCAGCCAAGAAGATGCCCCCTGGCCCCGATCCCCCGGGGAGCTGTTTTTT

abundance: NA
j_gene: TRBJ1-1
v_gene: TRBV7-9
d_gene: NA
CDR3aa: CASSVRGQMNTEAFF
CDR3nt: TGTGCCAGCAGCGTTCGAGGTCAGATGAACACTGAAGCTTTCTTT

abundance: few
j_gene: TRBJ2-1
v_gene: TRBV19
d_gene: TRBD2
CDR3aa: CASNTLLAGVNNEQFF
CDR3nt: TGTGCCAGTAATACCCTTCTAGCGGGAGTTAACAATGAGCAGTTCTTC

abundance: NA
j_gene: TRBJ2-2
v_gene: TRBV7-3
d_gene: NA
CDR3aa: CASSSHPNTGELFF
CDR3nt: TGTGCCAGCAGCTCCCACCCAAATACCGGGGAGCTGTTTTTT

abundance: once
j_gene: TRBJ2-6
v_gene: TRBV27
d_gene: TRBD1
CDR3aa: CATPGTGFSGANVLTF
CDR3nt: TGTGCCACTCCAGGGACAGGATTCTCTGGGGCCAACGTCCTGACTTTC

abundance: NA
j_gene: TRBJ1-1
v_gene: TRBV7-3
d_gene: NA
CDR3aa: CASSSEAHKRAFF
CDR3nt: TGTGCCAGCAGCTCAGAGGCCCATAAGAGGGCTTTCTTT

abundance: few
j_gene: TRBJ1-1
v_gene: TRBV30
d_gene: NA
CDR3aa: CAWSSPNRAPLF
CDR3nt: TGTGCCTGGAGTTCACCGAACCGGGCACCTCTCTTT

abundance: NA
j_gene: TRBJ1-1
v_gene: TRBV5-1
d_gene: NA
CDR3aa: CASSLAQAPYTEAFF
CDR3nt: TGCGCCAGCAGCTTGGCACAGGCCCCTTACACTGAAGCTTTCTTT

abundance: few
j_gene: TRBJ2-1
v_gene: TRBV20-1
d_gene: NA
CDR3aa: CSARVYNEQFF
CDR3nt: TGCAGTGCTAGAGTCTACAATGAGCAGTTCTTC

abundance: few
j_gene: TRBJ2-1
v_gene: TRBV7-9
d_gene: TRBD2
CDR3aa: CASSLRKAGSHNEQFF
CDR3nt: TGTGCCAGCAGCTTACGGAAAGCGGGGTCCCACAATGAGCAGTTCTTC

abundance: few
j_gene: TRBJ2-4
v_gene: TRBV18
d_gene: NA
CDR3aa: CASSSGTANIQYF
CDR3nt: TGTGCCAGCTCATCAGGTACGGCCAACATTCAGTACTTC

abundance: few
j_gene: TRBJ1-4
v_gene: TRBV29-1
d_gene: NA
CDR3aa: CSVERLGTNEKLFF
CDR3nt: TGCAGCGTTGAAAGGCTAGGAACTAATGAAAAACTGTTTTTT

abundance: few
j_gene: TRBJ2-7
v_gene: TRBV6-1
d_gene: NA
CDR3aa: CASSDPWTGDYEQYF
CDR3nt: TGTGCCAGCAGCGACCCGTGGACGGGAGACTACGAGCAGTACTTC

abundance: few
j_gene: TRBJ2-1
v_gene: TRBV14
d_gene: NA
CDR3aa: CASSQENEGLPEQFF
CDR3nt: TGTGCCAGCAGCCAAGAGAACGAGGGACTGCCTGAGCAGTTCTTC

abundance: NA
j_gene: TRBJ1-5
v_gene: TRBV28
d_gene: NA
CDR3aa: CASSEGNQPQHF
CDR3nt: TGTGCCAGCAGTGAGGGTAATCAGCCCCAGCATTTT

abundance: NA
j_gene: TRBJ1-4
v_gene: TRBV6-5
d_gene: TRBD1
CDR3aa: CASSGTASAEKLFF
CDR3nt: TGTGCCAGCAGTGGGACAGCGTCGGCAGAAAAACTGTTTTTT

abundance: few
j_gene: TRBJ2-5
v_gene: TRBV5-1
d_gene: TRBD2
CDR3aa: CASSKGLAAQQETQYF
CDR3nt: TGCGCCAGCAGCAAGGGACTAGCGGCACAGCAAGAGACCCAGTACTTC

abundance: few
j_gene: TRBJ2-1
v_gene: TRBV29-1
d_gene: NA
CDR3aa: CSVYRWGADNEQFF
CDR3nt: TGCAGCGTTTACAGGTGGGGGGCGGACAATGAGCAGTTCTTC

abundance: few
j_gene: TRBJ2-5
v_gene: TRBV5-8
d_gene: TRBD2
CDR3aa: CASIQRGASILTQYF
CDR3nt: TGTGCCAGCATCCAGCGGGGCGCCTCTATATTGACCCAGTACTTC

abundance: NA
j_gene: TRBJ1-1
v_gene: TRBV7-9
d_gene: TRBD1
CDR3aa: CASSSGTGPNTEAFF
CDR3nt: TGTGCCAGCAGCTCCGGGACAGGACCGAACACTGAAGCTTTCTTT

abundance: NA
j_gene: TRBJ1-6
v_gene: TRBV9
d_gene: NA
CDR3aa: CASSTREFSPLHF
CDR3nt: TGTGCCAGCAGCACCAGGGAATTCTCACCCCTCCACTTT

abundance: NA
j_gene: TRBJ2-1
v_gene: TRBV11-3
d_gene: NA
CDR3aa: CAGSRGRSGNEQFF
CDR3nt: TGTGCCGGGTCCCGGGGACGATCGGGCAATGAGCAGTTCTTC

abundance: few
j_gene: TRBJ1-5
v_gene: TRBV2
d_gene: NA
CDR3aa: CASRAGSNQPQHF
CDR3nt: TGTGCCAGCAGGGCAGGGAGCAATCAGCCCCAGCATTTT

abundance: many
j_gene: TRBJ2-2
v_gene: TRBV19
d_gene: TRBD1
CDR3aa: CASSPGQGIGELFF
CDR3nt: TGTGCCAGTAGTCCGGGACAGGGTATCGGGGAGCTGTTTTTT

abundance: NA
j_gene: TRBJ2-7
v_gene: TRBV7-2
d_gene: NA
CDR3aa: CASRGWTSYEQYF
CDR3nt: TGTGCCAGCCGTGGGTGGACCTCCTACGAGCAGTACTTC

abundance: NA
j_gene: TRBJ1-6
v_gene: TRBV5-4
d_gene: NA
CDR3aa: CASSLMRGTISSYNSPLHF
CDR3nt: TGTGCCAGCAGCTTGATGAGGGGGACGATCAGCTCCTATAATTCACCCCTCCACTTT

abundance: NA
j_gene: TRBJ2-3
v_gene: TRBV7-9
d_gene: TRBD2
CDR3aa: CASSLDGRDTQYF
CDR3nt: TGTGCCAGCAGCTTAGACGGGAGGGATACGCAGTATTTT

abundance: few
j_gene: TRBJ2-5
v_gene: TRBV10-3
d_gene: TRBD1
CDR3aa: CAISESGQPQTQYF
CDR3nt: TGTGCCATCAGTGAGTCGGGACAGCCGCAGACCCAGTACTTC

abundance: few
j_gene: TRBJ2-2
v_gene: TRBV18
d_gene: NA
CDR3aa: CASSPQGSSTGELFF
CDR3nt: TGTGCCAGCTCCCCTCAAGGGAGTTCCACCGGGGAGCTGTTTTTT

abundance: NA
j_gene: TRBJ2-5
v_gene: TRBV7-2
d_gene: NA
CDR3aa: CASSLRAEPTQETQYF
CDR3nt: TGTGCCAGCAGCTTAAGGGCGGAGCCGACACAAGAGACCCAGTACTTC

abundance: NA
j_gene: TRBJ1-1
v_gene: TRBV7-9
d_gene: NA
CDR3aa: CASSPNRGWEAFF
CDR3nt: TGTGCCAGCAGCCCTAATCGGGGTTGGGAAGCTTTCTTT

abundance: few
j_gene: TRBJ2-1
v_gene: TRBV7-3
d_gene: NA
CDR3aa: CASSSRNNEQFF
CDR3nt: TGTGCCAGCAGCTCCCGAAATAATGAGCAGTTCTTC

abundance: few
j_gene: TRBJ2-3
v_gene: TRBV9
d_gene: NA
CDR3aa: CASSVEAGLSDTQYF
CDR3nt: TGTGCCAGCAGCGTAGAGGCGGGACTCTCAGATACGCAGTATTTT

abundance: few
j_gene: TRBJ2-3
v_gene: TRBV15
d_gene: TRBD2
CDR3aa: CATSRAKGASGGFTDTQYF
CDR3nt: TGTGCCACCAGCAGAGCCAAGGGGGCTAGCGGGGGGTTCACAGATACGCAGTATTTT

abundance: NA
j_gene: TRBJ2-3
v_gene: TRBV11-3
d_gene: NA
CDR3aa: CASKTSTDTQYF
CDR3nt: TGTGCCAGCAAAACTAGCACAGATACGCAGTATTTT

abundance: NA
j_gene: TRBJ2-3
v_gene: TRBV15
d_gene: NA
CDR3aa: CATSRALGLPADTQYF
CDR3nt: TGTGCCACCAGCAGGGCGCTCGGGTTGCCTGCAGATACGCAGTATTTT

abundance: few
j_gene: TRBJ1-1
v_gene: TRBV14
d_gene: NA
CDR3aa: CASSQGTNTEAFF
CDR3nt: TGTGCCAGCAGCCAAGGGACGAACACTGAAGCTTTCTTT

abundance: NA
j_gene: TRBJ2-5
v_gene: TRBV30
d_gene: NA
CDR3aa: CAWSGMGLLGETQYF
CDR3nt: TGTGCCTGGAGTGGAATGGGGCTCCTCGGTGAGACCCAGTACTTC

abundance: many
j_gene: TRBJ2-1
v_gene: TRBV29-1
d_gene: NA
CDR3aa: CSVGGSSYNEQFF
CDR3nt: TGCAGCGTTGGAGGAAGCTCCTACAATGAGCAGTTCTTC

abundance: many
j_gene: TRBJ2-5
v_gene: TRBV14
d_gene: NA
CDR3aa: CASSRYRVRETQYF
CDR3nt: TGTGCCAGCAGCCGATACAGGGTTCGCGAGACCCAGTACTTC

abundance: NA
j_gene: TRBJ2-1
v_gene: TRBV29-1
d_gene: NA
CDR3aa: CSGSPPPYNEQFF
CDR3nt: TGCAGCGGTAGCCCACCCCCATACAATGAGCAGTTCTTC

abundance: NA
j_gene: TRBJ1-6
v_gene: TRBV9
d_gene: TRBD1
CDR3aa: CASSPLDRGGSPLHF
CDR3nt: TGTGCCAGCAGCCCTTTAGACAGGGGAGGTTCACCCCTCCACTTT

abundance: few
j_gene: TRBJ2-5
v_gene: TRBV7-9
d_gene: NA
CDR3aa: CASSLVGSLQTQYF
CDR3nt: TGTGCCAGCAGCTTAGTGGGTAGTCTCCAGACCCAGTACTTC

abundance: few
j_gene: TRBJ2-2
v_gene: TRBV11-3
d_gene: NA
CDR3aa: CASSLTRTGELFF
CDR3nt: TGTGCCAGCAGCTTGACTCGGACCGGGGAGCTGTTTTTT

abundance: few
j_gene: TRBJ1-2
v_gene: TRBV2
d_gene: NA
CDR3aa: CASTERDYGYTF
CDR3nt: TGTGCCAGCACTGAGCGTGACTATGGCTACACCTTC

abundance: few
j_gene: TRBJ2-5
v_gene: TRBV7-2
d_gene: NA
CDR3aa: CASSLFLMERETQYF
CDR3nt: TGTGCCAGCAGCTTATTTCTAATGGAGAGGGAGACCCAGTACTTC

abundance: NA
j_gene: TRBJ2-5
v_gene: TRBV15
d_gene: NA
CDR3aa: CATSRMLEGTQYF
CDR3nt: TGTGCCACCAGCAGAATGCTGGAGGGGACCCAGTACTTC

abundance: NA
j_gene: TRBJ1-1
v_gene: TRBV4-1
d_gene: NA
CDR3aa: CASSSLRGRVGEAFF
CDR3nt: TGCGCCAGCAGCTCCCTGCGGGGGCGGGTGGGTGAAGCTTTCTTT

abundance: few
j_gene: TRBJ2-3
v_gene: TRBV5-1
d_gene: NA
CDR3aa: CASSSGIRGTDTQYF
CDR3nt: TGCGCCAGCAGTTCCGGGATCAGGGGCACAGATACGCAGTATTTT

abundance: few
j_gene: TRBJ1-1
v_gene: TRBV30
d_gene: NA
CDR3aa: CAWNLARGMNTEAFF
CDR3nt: TGTGCCTGGAACTTAGCTAGGGGAATGAACACTGAAGCTTTCTTT

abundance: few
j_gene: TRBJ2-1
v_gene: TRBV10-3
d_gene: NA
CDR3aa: CAISELGNEQFF
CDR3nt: TGTGCCATCAGTGAACTGGGGAATGAGCAGTTCTTC

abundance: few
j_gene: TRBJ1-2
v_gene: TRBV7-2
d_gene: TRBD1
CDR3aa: CASSLAGTGIAGYTF
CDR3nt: TGTGCCAGCAGCTTAGCTGGGACAGGGATTGCTGGCTACACCTTC

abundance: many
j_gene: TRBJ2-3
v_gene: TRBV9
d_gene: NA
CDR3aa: CASKGAASTDTQYF
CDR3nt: TGTGCCAGCAAAGGGGCAGCTAGCACAGATACGCAGTATTTT

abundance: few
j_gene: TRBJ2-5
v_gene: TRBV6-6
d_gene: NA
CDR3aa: CASSHGTPGQETQYF
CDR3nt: TGTGCCAGCAGCCATGGCACCCCGGGCCAAGAGACCCAGTACTTC

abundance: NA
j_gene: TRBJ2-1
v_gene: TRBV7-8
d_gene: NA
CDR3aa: CASSLTRVLDEQFF
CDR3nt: TGTGCCAGCAGCTTAACTCGAGTCTTGGATGAGCAGTTCTTC

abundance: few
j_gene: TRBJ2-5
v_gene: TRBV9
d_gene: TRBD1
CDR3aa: CASSPRGAGGRETQYF
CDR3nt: TGTGCCAGCAGCCCCCGTGGGGCAGGGGGAAGGGAGACCCAGTACTTC

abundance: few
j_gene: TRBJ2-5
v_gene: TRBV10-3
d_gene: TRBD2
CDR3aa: CAASSFAGGQETQYF
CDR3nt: TGTGCCGCCTCCTCCTTTGCGGGAGGTCAAGAGACCCAGTACTTC

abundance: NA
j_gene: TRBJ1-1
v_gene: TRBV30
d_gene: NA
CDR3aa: CAWIGGDTAFF
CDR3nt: TGTGCCTGGATCGGGGGAGATACGGCTTTCTTT

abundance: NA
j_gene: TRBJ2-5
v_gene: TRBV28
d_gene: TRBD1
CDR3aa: CASSSTGTGGETQYF
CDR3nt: TGTGCCAGCAGTTCAACCGGGACAGGGGGCGAGACCCAGTACTTC